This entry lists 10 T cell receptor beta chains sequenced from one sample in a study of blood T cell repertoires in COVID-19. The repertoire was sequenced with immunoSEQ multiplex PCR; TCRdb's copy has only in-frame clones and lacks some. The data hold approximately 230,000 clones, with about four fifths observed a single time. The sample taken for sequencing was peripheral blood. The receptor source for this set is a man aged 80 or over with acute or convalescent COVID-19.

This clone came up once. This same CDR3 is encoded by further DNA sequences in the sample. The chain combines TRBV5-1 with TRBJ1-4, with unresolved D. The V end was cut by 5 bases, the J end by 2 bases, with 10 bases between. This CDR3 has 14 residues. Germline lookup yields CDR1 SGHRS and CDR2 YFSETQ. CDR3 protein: CASSLGGTNEKLFF. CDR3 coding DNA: TGCGCCAGCAGTCTCGGCGGCACTAATGAAAAACTGTTTTTT.

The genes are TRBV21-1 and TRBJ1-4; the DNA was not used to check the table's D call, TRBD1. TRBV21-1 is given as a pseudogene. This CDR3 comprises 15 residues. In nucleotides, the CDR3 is TGTGCCAGCAGCCCACGACAGGGGGCAAATGAAAAACTGTTTTTT. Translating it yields CASSPRQGANEKLFF.

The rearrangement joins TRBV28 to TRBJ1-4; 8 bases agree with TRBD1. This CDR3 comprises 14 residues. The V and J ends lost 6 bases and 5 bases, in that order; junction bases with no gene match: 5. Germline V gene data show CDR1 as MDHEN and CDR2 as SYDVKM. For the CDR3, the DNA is TGTGCCAGCAGCAGGGGGCAGGGGAATGAAAAACTGTTTTTT. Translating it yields CASSRGQGNEKLFF. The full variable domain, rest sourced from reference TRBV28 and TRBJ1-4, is DVKVTQSSRYLVKRTGEKVFLECVQDMDHENMFWYRQDPGLGLRLIYFSYDVKMKEKGDIPEGYSVSREKKERFSLILESASTNQTSMYLCASSRGQGNEKLFFGSGTQLSVL.

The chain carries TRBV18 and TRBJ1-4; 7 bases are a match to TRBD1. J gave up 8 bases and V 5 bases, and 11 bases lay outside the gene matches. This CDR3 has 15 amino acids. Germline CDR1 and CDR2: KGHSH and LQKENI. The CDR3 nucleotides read TGTGCCAGCTCAACTTACACAGGGGTGGACGAAAAACTGTTTTTT. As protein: CASSTYTGVDEKLFF. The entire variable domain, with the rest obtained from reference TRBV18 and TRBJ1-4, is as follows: NAGVMQNPRHLVRRRGQEARLRCSPMKGHSHVYWYRQLPEEGLKFMVYLQKENIIDESGMPKERFSAEFPKEGPSILRIQQVVRGDSAAYFCASSTYTGVDEKLFFGSGTQLSVL.

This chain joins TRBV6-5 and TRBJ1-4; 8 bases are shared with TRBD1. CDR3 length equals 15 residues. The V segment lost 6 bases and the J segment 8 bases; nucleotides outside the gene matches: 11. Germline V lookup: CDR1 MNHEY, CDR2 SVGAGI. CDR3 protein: CASRGLTGAGEKLFF. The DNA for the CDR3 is TGTGCCAGCAGGGGCCTGACAGGGGCGGGAGAAAAACTGTTTTTT.

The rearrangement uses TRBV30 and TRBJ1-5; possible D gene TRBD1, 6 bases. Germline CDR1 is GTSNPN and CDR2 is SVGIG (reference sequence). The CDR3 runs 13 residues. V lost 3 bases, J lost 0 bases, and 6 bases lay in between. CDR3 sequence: CAWSRGSNQPQHF. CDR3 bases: TGTGCCTGGAGCAGGGGTAGCAATCAGCCCCAGCATTTT.

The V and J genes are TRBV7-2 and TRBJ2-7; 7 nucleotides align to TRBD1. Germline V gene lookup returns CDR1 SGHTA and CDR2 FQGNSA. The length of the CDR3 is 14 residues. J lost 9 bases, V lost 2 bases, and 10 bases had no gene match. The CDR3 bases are TGTGCCAGCAGCTTATGGCAGGGGGAAGGCGGGCAGTACTTC. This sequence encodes CASSLWQGEGGQYF. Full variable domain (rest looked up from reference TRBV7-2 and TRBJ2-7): GAGVSQSPSNKVTEKGKDVELRCDPISGHTALYWYRQSLGQGLEFLIYFQGNSAPDKSGLPSDRFSAERTGGSVSTLTIQRTQQEDSAVYLCASSLWQGEGGQYFGPGTRLTVT.

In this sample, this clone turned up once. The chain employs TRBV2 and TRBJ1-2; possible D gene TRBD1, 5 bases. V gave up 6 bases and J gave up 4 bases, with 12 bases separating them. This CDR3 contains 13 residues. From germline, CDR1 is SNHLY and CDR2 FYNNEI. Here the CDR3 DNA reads TGTGCCAGCAGAATGACAGCCTCCTATGGCTACACCTTC. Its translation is CASRMTASYGYTF. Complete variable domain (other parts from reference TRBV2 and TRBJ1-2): EPEVTQTPSHQVTQMGQEVILRCVPISNHLYFYWYRQILGQKVEFLVSFYNNEISEKSEIFDDQFSVERPDGSNFTLKIRSTKLEDSAMYFCASRMTASYGYTFGSGTRLTVV.

CDR3: CATDASGSTDTQYF. CDR3 sequence (DNA): TGTGCCACAGACGCTAGCGGGAGCACAGATACGCAGTATTTT. The chain combines TRBV24-1 with TRBJ2-3, with TRBD2 matching 8 bases. Germline V gene data show CDR1 as KGHDR and CDR2 as SFDVKD. CDR3 length: 14 residues. V lost 10 bases to trimming and J lost 0 bases; unmatched junction nucleotides: 5.

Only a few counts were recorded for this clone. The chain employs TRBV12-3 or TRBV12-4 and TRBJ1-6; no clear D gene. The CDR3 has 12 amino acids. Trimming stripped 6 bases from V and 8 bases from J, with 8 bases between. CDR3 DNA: TGTGCCAGCAGGGCGGGAGATTCACCCCTCCACTTT. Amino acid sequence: CASRAGDSPLHF.